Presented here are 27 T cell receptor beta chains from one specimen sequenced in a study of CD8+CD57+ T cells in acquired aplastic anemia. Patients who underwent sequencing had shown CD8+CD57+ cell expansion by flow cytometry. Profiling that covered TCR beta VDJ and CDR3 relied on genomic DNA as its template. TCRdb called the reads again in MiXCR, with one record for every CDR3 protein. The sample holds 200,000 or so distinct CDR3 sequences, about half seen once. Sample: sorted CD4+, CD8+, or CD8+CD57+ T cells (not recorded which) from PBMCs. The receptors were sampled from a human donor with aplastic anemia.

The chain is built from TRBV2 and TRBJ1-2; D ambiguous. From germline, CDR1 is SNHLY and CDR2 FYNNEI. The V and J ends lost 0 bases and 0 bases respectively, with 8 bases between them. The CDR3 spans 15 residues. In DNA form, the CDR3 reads TGTGCCAGCAGTGAAGCGCACGGGACTAACTATGGCTACACCTTC. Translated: CASSEAHGTNYGYTF.

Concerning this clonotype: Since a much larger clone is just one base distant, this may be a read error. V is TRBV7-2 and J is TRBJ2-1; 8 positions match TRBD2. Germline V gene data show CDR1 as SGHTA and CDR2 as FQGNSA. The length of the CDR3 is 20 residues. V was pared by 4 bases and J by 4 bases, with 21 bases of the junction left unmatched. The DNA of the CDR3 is TGTGCCAGCAGCTACCCGAAGAGGGGCGGGGGGAGCGCGGGTTACAATGAGCAGTTCTTC. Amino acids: CASSYPKRGGGSAGYNEQFF.

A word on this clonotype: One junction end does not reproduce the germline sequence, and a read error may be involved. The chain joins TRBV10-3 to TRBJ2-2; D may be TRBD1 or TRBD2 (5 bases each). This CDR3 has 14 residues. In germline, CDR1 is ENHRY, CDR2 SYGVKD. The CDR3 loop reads CATSDRDHTGELFF. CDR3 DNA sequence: TGTGCCACCAGTGACCGGGACCACACCGGGGAGCTGTTTTTT.

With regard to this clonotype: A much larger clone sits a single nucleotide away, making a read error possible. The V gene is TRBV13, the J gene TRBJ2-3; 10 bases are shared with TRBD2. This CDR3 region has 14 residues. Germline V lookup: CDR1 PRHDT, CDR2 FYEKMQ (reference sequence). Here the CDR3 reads CASSLAGVSDTQCF. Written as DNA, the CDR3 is TGTGCCAGCAGCCTAGCGGGGGTCTCCGATACGCAGTGTTTT.

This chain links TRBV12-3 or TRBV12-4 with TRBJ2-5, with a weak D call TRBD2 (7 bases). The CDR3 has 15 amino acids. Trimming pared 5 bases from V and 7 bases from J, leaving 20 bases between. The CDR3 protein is CASSDLWGRGGTQYF. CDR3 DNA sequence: TGTGCCAGCAGTGATCTGTGGGGTAGGGGGGGGACCCAGTACTTC.

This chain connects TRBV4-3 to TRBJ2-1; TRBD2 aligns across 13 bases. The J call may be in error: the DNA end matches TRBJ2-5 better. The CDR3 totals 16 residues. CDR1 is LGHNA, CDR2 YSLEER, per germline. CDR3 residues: CASSQLTSGGSETQYF. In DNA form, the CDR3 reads TGCGCCAGCAGCCAGCTGACTAGCGGGGGGTCGGAGACCCAGTACTTC.

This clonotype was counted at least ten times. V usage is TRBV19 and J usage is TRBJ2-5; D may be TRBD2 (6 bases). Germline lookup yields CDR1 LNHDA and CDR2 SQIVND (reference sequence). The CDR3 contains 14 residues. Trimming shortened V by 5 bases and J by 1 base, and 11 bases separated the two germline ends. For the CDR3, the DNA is TGTGCCAGTAGTTTAATTAGCGGCCAAGAGACCCAGTACTTC. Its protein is CASSLISGQETQYF.

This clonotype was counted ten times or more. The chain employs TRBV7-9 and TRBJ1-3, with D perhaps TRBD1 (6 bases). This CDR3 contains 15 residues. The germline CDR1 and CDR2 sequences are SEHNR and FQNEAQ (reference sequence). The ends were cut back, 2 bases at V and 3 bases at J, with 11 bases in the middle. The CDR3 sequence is CASSLLQGLGNTIYF. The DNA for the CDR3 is TGTGCCAGCAGCTTACTACAGGGTCTTGGAAACACCATATATTTT. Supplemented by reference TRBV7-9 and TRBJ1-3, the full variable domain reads DTGVSQNPRHKITKRGQNVTFRCDPISEHNRLYWYRQTLGQGPEFLTYFQNEAQLEKSRLLSDRFSAERPKGSFSTLEIQRTEQGDSAMYLCASSLLQGLGNTIYFGEGSWLTVV.

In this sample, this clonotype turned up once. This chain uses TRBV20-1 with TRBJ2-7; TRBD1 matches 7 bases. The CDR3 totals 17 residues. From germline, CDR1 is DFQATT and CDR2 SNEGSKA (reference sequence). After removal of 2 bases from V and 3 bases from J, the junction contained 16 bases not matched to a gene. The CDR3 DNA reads TGCAGTGCTAGACGAATAGTACCGGGACAGCGAGTCTACGAGCAGTACTTC. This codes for CSARRIVPGQRVYEQYF.

The chain's CDR3 is CSARSPRDRNTIYF. CDR3 nucleotides: TGCAGTGCTAGAAGTCCCCGGGACAGAAACACCATATATTTT. This chain connects TRBV20-1 to TRBJ1-3; maybe TRBD1 (6 bases). Germline-derived CDR1 and CDR2 are DFQATT and SNEGSKA (reference sequence). The CDR3 is 14 amino acids. The V end lost 2 bases, the J end lost 5 bases, and 13 bases lay between the germline ends.

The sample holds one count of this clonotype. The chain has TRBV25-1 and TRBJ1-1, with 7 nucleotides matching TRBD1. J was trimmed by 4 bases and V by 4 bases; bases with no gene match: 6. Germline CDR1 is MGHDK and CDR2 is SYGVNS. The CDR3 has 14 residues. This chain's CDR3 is CASSADRVGTEAFF. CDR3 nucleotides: TGTGCCAGCAGTGCAGACAGGGTGGGCACTGAAGCTTTCTTT.

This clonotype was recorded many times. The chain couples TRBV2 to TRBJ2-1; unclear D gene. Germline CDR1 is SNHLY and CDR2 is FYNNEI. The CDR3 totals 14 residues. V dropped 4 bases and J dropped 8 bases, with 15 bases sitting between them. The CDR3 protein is CASSGRAVLDEQFF. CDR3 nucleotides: TGTGCCAGCAGTGGCCGGGCGGTGTTGGATGAGCAGTTCTTC.

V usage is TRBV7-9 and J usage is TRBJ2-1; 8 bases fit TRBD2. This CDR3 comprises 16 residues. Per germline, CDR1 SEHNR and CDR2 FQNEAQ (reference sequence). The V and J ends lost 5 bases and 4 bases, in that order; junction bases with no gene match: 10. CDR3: CASSKAGTRPYNEQFF. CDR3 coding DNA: TGTGCCAGCAGCAAAGCCGGGACTAGACCATACAATGAGCAGTTCTTC.

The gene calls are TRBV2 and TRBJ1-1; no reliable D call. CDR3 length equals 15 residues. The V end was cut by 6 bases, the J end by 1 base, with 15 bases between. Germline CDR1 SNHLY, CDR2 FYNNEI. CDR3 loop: CASSPPKVTNTEAFF. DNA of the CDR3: TGTGCCAGCAGCCCTCCCAAGGTTACGAACACTGAAGCTTTCTTT. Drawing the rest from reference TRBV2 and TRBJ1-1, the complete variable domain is EPEVTQTPSHQVTQMGQEVILRCVPISNHLYFYWYRQILGQKVEFLVSFYNNEISEKSEIFDDQFSVERPDGSNFTLKIRSTKLEDSAMYFCASSPPKVTNTEAFFGQGTRLTVV.

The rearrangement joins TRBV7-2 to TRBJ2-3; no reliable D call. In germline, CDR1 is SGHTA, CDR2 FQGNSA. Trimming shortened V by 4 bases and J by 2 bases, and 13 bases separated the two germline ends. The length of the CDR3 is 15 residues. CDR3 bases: TGTGCCAGCAGCTCCGAGATCGATTACACAGATACGCAGTATTTT. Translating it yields CASSSEIDYTDTQYF.

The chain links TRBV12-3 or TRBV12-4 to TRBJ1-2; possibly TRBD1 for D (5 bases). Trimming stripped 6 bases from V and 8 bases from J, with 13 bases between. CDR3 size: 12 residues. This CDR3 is CASRTQAAGYTF. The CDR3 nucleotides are TGTGCCAGCAGGACACAGGCGGCCGGCTACACCTTC.

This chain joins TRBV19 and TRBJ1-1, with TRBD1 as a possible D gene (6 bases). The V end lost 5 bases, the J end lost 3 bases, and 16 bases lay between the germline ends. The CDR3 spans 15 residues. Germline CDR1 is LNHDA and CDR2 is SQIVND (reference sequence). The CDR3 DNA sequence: TGTGCCAGTAGTCTCGGACAGAGGGGCCACACTGAAGCTTTCTTT. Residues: CASSLGQRGHTEAFF.

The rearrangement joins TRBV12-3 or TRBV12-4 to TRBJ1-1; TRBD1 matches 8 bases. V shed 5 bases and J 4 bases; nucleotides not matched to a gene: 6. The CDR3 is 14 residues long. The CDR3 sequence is CASSERQGITEAFF. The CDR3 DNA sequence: TGTGCCAGCAGTGAGAGACAGGGGATCACTGAAGCTTTCTTT.

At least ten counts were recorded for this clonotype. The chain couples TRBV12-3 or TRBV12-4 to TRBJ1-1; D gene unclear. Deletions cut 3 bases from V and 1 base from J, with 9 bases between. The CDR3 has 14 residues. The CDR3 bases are TGTGCCAGCAGTTTTAACGGCGGGAACACTGAAGCTTTCTTT. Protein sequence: CASSFNGGNTEAFF.

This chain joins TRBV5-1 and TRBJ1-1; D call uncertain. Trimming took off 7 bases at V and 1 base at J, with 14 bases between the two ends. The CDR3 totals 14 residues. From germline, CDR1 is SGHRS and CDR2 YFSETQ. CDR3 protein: CASQLWVGNTEAFF. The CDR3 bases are TGCGCCAGCCAGCTTTGGGTCGGGAACACTGAAGCTTTCTTT.

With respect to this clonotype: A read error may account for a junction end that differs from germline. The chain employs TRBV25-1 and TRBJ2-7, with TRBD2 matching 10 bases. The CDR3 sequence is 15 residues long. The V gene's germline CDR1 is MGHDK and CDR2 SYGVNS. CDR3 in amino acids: CASSELAGSSYEQYF. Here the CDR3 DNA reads TGTGCCAGTAGTGAACTAGCGGGAAGCTCCTACGAGCAGTACTTC.

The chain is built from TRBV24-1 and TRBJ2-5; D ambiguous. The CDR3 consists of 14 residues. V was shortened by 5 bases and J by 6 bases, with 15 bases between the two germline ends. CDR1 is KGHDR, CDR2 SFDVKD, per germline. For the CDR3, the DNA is TGTGCCACCAGTGTTACGTCGGGTGGGCAGACCCAGTACTTC. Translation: CATSVTSGGQTQYF.

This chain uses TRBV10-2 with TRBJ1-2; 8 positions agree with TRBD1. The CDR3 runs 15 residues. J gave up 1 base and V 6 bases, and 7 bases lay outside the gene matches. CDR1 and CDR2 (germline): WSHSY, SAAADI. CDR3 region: CASSLTGVDNYGYTF. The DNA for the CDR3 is TGCGCCAGCAGCCTGACAGGGGTAGATAACTATGGCTACACCTTC.

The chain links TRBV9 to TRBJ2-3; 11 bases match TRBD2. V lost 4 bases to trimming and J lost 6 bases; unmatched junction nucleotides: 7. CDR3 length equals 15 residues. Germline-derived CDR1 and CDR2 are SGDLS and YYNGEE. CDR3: CASSTMTSGVDTQYF. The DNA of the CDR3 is TGTGCCAGCAGCACTATGACTAGCGGGGTCGATACGCAGTATTTT. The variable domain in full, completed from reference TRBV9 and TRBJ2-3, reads DSGVTQTPKHLITATGQRVTLRCSPRSGDLSVYWYQQSLDQGLQFLIQYYNGEERAKGNILERFSAQQFPDLHSELNLSSLELGDSALYFCASSTMTSGVDTQYFGPGTRLTVL.

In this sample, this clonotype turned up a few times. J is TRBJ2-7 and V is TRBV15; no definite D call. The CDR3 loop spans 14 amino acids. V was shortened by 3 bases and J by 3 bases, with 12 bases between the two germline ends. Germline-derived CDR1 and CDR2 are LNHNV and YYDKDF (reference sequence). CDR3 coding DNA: TGTGCCACCAGCAGGGGTAACGGAATCTACGAGCAGTACTTC. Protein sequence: CATSRGNGIYEQYF.

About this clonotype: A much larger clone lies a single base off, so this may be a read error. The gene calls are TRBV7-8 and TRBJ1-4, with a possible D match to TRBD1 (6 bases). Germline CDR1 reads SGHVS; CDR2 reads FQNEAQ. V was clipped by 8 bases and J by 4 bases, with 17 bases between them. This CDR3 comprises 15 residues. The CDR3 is CASGIHRALNEKLFF. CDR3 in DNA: TGTGCCAGCGGCATCCACAGGGCCCTTAATGAAAAACTGTTTTTT.

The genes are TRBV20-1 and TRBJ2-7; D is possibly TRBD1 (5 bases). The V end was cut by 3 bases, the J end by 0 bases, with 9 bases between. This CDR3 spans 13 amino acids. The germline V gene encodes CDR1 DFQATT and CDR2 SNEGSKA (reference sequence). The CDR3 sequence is CSASWQGSYEQYF. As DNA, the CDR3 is TGCAGTGCTAGCTGGCAGGGCTCCTACGAGCAGTACTTC.